This T cell receptor beta chain was observed in a study of early T cells in non-severe SARS-CoV-2 infection. Study in general: From unsorted whole blood, bulk RNA was sequenced, and the chains remained unpaired. Study-level points and caveats: Anti-spike CD8 responses were favored by VDJdb matching, which missed private and CD4 specificities.

Separate cDNA molecules each had unique molecular identifiers attached to them. TCRdb re-derived calls from the 5' RACE reads in MiXCR, one entry per CDR3 protein. The sample has 70,000 to 95,000 distinct CDR3 sequences; approximately 14% are singletons. On this clonotype itself: What it binds is unknown.

V shed 4 bases, J shed 7 bases, and the junction held 9 bases outside the gene matches. The CDR3 spans 15 residues. CDR1 LGHDT and CDR2 YNNKEL come from the germline V gene (reference sequence). This receptor was taken from an adult who was a healthcare worker with PCR-confirmed SARS-CoV-2 infection or an uninfected control (not recorded which). The sample was whole blood. This chain links TRBV3-1 with TRBJ1-5, with 8 positions matching TRBD1. The CDR3 here is CASSPRGQGAQPQHF. The CDR3 DNA reads TGTGCCAGCAGCCCCAGGGGGCAGGGGGCGCAGCCCCAGCATTTT. Using reference TRBV3-1 and TRBJ1-5 for the parts outside the CDR3, the full variable domain is DTAVSQTPKYLVTQMGNDKSIKCEQNLGHDTMYWYKQDSKKFLKIMFSYNNKELIINETVPNRFSPKSPDKAHLNLHINSLELGDSAVYFCASSPRGQGAQPQHFGDGTRLSIL.